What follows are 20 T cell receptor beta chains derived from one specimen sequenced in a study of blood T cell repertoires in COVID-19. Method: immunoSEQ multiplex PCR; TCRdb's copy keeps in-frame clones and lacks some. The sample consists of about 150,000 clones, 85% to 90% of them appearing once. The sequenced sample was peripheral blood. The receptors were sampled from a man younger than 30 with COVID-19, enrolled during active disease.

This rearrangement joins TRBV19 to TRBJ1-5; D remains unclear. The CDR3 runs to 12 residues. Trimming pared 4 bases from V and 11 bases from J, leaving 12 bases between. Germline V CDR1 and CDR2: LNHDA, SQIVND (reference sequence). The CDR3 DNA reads TGTGCCAGTAGTAGCGGGTCTATGGCCCAGCATTTT. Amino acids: CASSSGSMAQHF.

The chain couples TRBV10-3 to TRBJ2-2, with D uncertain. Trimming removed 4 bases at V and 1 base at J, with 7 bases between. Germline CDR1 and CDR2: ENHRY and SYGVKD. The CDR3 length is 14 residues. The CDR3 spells CAISVRENTGELFF. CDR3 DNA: TGTGCCATCAGTGTACGAGAGAACACCGGGGAGCTGTTTTTT.

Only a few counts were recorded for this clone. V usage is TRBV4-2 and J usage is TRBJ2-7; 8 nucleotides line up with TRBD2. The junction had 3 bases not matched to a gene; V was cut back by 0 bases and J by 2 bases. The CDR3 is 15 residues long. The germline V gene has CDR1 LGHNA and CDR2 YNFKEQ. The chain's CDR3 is CASSQETGGPYEQYF. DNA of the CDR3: TGTGCCAGCAGCCAAGAAACGGGAGGGCCCTACGAGCAGTACTTC.

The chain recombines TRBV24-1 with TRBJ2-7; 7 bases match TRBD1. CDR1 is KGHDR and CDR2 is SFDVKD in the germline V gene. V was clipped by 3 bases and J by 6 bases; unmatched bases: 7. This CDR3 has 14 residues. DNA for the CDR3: TGTGCCACCAGTGATACGACAGGGTTCGGCGAGCAGTACTTC. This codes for CATSDTTGFGEQYF.

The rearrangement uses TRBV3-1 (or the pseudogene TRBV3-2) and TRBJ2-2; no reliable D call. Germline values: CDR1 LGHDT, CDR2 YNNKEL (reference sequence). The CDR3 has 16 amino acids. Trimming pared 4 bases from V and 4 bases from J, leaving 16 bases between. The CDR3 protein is CASSRRLSSGTGELFF. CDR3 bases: TGTGCCAGCAGCCGACGTCTTAGTTCGGGCACCGGGGAGCTGTTTTTT.

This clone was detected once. The CDR3, as DNA: TGTGCCAGCAGCTACAGGGGGCCCTACTCCTACGAGCAGTACTTC. Translating it yields CASSYRGPYSYEQYF. V usage is TRBV27 and J usage is TRBJ2-7; the match to TRBD1 covers 9 bases. This CDR3 spans 15 amino acids. Germline trimming cut 6 bases from V and 0 bases from J; bases unmatched to any gene: 6. Germline CDR1 reads MNHEY; CDR2 reads SMNVEV (reference sequence).

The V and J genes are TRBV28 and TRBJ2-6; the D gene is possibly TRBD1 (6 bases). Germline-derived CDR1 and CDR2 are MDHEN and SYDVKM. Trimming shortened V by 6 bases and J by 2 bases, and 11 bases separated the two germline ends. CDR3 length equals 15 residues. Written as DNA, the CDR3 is TGTGCCAGCAGGACAAACAGGGCTGGGGCCAACGTCCTGACTTTC. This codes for CASRTNRAGANVLTF.

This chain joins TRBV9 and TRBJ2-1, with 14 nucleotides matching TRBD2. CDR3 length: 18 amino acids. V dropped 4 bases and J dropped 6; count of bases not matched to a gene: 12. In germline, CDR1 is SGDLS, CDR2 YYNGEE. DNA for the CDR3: TGTGCCAGCAGCTCACGGCGGGGACTAGCGGGAGATCCCAATGAGCAGTTCTTC. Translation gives CASSSRRGLAGDPNEQFF.

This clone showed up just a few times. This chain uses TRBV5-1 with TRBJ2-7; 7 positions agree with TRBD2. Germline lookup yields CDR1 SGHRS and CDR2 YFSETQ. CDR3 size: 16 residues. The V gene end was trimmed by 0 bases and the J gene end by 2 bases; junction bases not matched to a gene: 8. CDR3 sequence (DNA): TGCGCCAGCAGCTTGGCAGTGGGAGGGAGGACCTACGAGCAGTACTTC. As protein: CASSLAVGGRTYEQYF.

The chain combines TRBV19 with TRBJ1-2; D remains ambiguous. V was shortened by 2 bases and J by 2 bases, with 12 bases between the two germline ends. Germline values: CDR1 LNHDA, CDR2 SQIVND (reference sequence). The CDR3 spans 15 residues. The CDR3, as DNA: TGTGCCAGTAGTATAAACGCAGTTCTGAACTATGGCTACACCTTC. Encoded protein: CASSINAVLNYGYTF.

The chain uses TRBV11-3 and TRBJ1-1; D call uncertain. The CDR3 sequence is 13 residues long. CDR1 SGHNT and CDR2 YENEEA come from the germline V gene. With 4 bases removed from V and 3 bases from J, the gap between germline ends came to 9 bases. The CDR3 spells CASSSGSDTEAFF. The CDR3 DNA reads TGTGCCAGCAGCTCGGGGTCGGACACTGAAGCTTTCTTT.

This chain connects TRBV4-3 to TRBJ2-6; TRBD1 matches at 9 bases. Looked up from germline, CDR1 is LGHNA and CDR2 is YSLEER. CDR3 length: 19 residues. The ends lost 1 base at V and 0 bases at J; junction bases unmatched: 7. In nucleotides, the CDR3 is TGCGCCAGCAGCCAAGCCCCGGGACAGGGATACTCTGGGGCCAACGTCCTGACTTTC. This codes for CASSQAPGQGYSGANVLTF.

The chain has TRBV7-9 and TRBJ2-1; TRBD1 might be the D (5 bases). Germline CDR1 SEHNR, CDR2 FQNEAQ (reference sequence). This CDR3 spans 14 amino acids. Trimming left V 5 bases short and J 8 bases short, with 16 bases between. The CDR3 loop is CASSPPGLGDEQFF. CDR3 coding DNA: TGTGCCAGCAGCCCCCCCGGGCTAGGGGATGAGCAGTTCTTC.

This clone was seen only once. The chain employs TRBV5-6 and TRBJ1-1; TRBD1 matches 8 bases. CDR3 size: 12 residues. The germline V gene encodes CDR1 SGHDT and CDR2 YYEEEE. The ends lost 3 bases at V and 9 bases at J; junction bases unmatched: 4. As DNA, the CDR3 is TGTGCCAGCAGCTCACAGGGGGGTAAAGCTTTCTTT. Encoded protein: CASSSQGGKAFF. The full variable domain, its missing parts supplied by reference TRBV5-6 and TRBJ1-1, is DAGVTQSPTHLIKTRGQQVTLRCSPKSGHDTVSWYQQALGQGPQFIFQYYEEEERQRGNFPDRFSGHQFPNYSSELNVNALLLGDSALYLCASSSQGGKAFFGQGTRLTVV.

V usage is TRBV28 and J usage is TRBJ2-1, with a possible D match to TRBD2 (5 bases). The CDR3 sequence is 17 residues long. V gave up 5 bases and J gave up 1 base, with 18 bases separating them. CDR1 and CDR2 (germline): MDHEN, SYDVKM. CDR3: CASSIPAEARSYNEQFF. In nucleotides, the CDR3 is TGTGCCAGCAGTATACCTGCGGAGGCGAGGTCCTACAATGAGCAGTTCTTC.

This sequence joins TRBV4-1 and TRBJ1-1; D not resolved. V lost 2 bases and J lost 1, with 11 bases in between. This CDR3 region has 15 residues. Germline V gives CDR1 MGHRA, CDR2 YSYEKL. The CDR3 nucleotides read TGCGCCAGCAGCCAACCCCACGGTGAGAACACTGAAGCTTTCTTT. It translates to CASSQPHGENTEAFF.

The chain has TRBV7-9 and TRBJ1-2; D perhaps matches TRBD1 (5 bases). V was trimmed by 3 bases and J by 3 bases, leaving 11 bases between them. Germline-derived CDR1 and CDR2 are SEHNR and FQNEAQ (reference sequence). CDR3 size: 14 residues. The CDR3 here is CASSFGGLDYGYTF. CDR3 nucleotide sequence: TGTGCCAGCAGCTTCGGGGGTTTGGACTATGGCTACACCTTC.

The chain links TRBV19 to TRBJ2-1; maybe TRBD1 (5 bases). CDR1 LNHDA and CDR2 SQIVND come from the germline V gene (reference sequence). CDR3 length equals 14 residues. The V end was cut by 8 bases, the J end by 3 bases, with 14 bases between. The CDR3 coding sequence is TGTGCCAGTGCGGCCGCTACAGGCTACAATGAGCAGTTCTTC. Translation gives CASAAATGYNEQFF.

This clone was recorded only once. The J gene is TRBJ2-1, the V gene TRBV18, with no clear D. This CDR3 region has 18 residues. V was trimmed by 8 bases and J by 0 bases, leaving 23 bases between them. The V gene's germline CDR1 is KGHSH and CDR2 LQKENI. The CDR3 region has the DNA TGTGCCAGCACCAAACTCACCCCTGGGCCGGTCTCCTACAATGAGCAGTTCTTC. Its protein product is CASTKLTPGPVSYNEQFF.

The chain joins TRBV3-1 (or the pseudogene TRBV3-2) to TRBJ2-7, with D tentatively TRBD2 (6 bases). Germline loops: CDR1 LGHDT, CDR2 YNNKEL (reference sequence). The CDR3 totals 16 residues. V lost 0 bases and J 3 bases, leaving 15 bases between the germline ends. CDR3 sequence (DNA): TGTGCCAGCAGCCAAGATTGGGGGGAGCTGAGCTACGAGCAGTACTTC. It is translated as CASSQDWGELSYEQYF.